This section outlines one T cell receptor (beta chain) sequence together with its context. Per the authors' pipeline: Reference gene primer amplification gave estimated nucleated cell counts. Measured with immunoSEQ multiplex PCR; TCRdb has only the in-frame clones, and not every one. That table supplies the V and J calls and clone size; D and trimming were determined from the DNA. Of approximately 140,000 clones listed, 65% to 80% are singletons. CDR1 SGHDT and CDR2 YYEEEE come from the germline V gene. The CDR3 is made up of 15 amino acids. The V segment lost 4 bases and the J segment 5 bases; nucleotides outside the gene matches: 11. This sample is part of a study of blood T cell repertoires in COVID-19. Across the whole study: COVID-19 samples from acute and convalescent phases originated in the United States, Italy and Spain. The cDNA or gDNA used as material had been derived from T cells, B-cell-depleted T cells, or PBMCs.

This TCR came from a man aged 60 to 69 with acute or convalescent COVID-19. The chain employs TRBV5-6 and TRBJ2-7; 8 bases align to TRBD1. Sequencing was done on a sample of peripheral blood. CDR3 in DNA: TGTGCCAGCAGCCCGGGGACAGGTCTTGGGGACGAGCAGTACTTC. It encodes CASSPGTGLGDEQYF.